The clone carrying this T cell receptor (beta chain) was seen just once. This sample was included in a study of cytomegalovirus exposure and HLA in healthy donors. This PCR relied on a set of 60 Vbeta primers and 13 Jbeta primers. Measured with immunoSEQ multiplex PCR; TCRdb has only the in-frame clones, and not every one. The table includes about 200,000 clones, approximately 86% detected once. CDR3 length equals 11 residues. Germline assignment: CDR1 DFQATT and CDR2 SNEGSKA (reference sequence). The ends were cut back, 4 bases at V and 3 bases at J, with 6 bases in the middle. The sequence was collected from a woman aged 25-40 years in good health and CMV-seronegative. The sequencing input was PBMCs. The chain has TRBV20-1 and TRBJ1-1; no clear D gene. The CDR3 loop reads CSATEYTEAFF. The DNA of the CDR3 is TGCAGTGCTACTGAGTACACTGAAGCTTTCTTT.